This passage covers 8 T cell receptor beta chains from one sample sequenced in a study of T-cell reconstitution after alpha-beta-depleted transplantation in children. TCRbeta library construction was performed incorporating unique molecular identifiers. TCRdb re-called the PCR reads through MiXCR, storing one row per CDR3 protein. The sample records hundreds of thousands of distinct CDR3 sequences, around a sixth being singletons. The source material was PBMCs from the stem cell graft donor, sampled from the stem cell graft. The receptor source for this set is a human donor who donated a stem cell graft to a child with acute myeloid leukemia.

This clonotype was recorded many times. V and J are TRBV6-1 and TRBJ1-5, with 9 nucleotides matching TRBD1. This CDR3 contains 15 residues. Germline V lookup: CDR1 MNHNS, CDR2 SASEGT. J gave up 1 base and V 5 bases, and 3 bases lay outside the gene matches. CDR3 loop: CASSTGGGSNQPQHF. The CDR3 DNA is TGTGCCAGCAGTACAGGGGGCGGAAGCAATCAGCCCCAGCATTTT.

The chain links TRBV12-5 to TRBJ2-1; D uncertain. Trimming shortened V by 4 bases and J by 5 bases, and 9 bases separated the two germline ends. Per the germline V gene, CDR1 is LGHNT and CDR2 is FRNRAP. The CDR3 length is 13 residues. The CDR3 here is CASGSPGNNEQFF. The CDR3, as DNA: TGTGCTAGTGGTTCGCCCGGTAACAATGAGCAGTTCTTC.

This clonotype appeared many times. This sequence joins TRBV7-2 and TRBJ1-1, with D unclear. Germline CDR1 and CDR2: SGHTA and FQGNSA. The length of the CDR3 is 12 residues. Trimming left V 4 bases short and J 4 bases short, with 7 bases between. The CDR3 DNA reads TGTGCCAGCAGCTGGCAAGTCACTGAAGCTTTCTTT. Protein product: CASSWQVTEAFF.

This clonotype was seen repeatedly, ten times or more. This chain connects TRBV27 to TRBJ2-5, with D perhaps matching TRBD1 or TRBD2 (5 bases each). The CDR3 sequence is 14 residues long. CDR1 is MNHEY and CDR2 is SMNVEV in the germline V gene (reference sequence). The V and J ends lost 6 bases and 2 bases respectively, with 13 bases between them. In nucleotides, the CDR3 is TGTGCCAGCAGCTTCGGGACGGGTCAAGAGACCCAGTACTTC. Amino acid sequence: CASSFGTGQETQYF.

The CDR3 reads CAASGVYEQYV. For the CDR3, the DNA is TGTGCCGCGTCAGGGGTATACGAGCAGTACGTC. This chain connects TRBV2 to TRBJ2-7; D is possibly TRBD1 (6 bases). Trimming removed 11 bases from V and 4 bases from J, with 12 bases in between. The CDR3 consists of 11 residues. Germline lookup yields CDR1 SNHLY and CDR2 FYNNEI.

In its sample, this clonotype was seen a few times. This chain joins TRBV30 and TRBJ2-6; D remains unclear. This CDR3 spans 12 amino acids. Trimming left V 3 bases short and J 4 bases short, with 4 bases between. CDR1 GTSNPN and CDR2 SVGIG come from the germline V gene (reference sequence). The CDR3 loop reads CAWSLGANVLTF. CDR3 in DNA: TGTGCCTGGAGCTTGGGGGCCAACGTCCTGACTTTC. Using reference TRBV30 and TRBJ2-6 for the parts outside the CDR3, the full variable domain is SQTIHQWPATLVQPVGSPLSLECTVEGTSNPNLYWYRQAAGRGLQLLFYSVGIGQISSEVPQNLSASRPQDRQFILSSKKLLLSDSGFYLCAWSLGANVLTFGAGSRLTVL.

The chain uses TRBV5-1 and TRBJ1-4, with D unresolved. The CDR3 contains 14 residues. With 4 bases removed from V and 3 bases from J, the gap between germline ends came to 10 bases. The germline V gene encodes CDR1 SGHRS and CDR2 YFSETQ. CDR3 loop: CASSVTVSNEKLFF. The CDR3 DNA reads TGCGCCAGCAGCGTGACGGTTTCTAATGAAAAACTGTTTTTT.

At least ten counts were recorded for this clonotype. The chain combines TRBV7-2 with TRBJ2-3; TRBD1 might be the D (6 bases). Trimming took 4 bases from V and 4 from J, leaving 9 bases between them. In germline, CDR1 is SGHTA, CDR2 FQGNSA. This CDR3 region has 13 residues. The CDR3 nucleotides are TGTGCCAGCAGCTATCAGGGGTCAGATACGCAGTATTTT. It specifies CASSYQGSDTQYF.